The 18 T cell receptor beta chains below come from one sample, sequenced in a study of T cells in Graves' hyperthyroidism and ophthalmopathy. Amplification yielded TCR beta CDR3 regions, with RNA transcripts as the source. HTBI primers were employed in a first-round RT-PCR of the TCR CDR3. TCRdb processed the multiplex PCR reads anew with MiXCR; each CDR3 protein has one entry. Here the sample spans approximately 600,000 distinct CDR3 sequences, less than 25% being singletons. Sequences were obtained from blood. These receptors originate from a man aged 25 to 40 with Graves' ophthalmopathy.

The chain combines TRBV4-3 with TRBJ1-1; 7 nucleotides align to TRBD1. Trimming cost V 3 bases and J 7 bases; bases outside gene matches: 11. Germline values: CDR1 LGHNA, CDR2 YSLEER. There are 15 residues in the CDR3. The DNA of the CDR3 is TGCGCCAGCAGCCACCTGTACGGGACAGCCAATGAAGCTTTCTTT. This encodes CASSHLYGTANEAFF.

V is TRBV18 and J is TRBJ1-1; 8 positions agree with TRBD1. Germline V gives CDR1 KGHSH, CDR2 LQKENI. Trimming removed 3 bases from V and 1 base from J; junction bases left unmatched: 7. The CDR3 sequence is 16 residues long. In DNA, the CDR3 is TGTGCCAGCTCACCCACATTGACAGGGGAGAACACTGAAGCTTTCTTT. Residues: CASSPTLTGENTEAFF.

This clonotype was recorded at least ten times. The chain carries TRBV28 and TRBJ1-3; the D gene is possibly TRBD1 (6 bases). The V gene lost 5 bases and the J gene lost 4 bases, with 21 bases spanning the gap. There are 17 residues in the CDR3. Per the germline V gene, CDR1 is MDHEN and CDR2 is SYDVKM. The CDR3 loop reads CASSPPPLGARGNTIYF. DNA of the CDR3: TGTGCCAGCAGTCCACCGCCCTTGGGGGCGCGGGGAAACACCATATATTTT.

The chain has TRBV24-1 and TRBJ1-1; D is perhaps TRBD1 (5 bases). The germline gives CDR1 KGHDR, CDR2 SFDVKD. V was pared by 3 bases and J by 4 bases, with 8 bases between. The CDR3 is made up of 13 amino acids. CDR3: CATSDVTATEAFF. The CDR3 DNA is TGTGCCACCAGTGATGTGACAGCCACTGAAGCTTTCTTT.

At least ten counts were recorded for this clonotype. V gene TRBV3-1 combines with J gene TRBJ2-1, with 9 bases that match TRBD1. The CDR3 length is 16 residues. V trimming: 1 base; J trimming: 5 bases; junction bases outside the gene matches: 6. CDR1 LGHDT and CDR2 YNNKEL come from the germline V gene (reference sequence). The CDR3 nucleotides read TGTGCCAGCAGCCAAGCGGGACAGGGTTACGACAATGAGCAGTTCTTC. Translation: CASSQAGQGYDNEQFF.

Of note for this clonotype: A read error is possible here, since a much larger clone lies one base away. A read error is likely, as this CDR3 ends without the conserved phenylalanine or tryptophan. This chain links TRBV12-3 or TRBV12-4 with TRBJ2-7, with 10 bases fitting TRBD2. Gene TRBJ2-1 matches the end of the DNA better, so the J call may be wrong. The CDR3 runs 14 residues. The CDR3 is CASSVWTSGDEQFS. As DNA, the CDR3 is TGTGCCAGCAGTGTTTGGACTAGCGGAGACGAGCAGTTCTCC.

CDR3 nucleotide sequence: TGCGCCAGCAGCTTGGGGAATACCGCCAATCAGCCCCAGCATTTT. Its translation: CASSLGNTANQPQHF. The chain has TRBV5-1 and TRBJ1-5; D is undetermined. Germline V lookup: CDR1 SGHRS, CDR2 YFSETQ. The CDR3 extends over 15 amino acids. V dropped 0 bases and J dropped 3 bases, with 10 bases sitting between them.

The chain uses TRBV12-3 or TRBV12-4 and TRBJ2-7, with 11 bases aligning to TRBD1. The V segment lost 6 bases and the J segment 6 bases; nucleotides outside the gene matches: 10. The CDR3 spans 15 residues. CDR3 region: CASRVRGQGASEQYF. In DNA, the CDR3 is TGTGCCAGCAGAGTCCGCGGACAGGGGGCCTCCGAGCAGTACTTC.

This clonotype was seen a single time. CDR3 DNA: TGTGCCAGTAAGACAGGGAAGAGCACTGAAGCTTTCTTT. It translates to CASKTGKSTEAFF. The chain joins TRBV19 to TRBJ1-1; TRBD1 matches at 7 bases. The CDR3 sequence is 13 residues long. The V gene's germline CDR1 is LNHDA and CDR2 SQIVND (reference sequence). V dropped 7 bases and J dropped 4; count of bases not matched to a gene: 6.

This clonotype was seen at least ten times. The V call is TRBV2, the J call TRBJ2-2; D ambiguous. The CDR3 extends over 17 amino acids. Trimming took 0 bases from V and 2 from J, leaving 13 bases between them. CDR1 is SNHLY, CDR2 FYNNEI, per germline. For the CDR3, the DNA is TGTGCCAGCAGTGAAGCAGACGGCAGTGTTAACACCGGGGAGCTGTTTTTT. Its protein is CASSEADGSVNTGELFF.

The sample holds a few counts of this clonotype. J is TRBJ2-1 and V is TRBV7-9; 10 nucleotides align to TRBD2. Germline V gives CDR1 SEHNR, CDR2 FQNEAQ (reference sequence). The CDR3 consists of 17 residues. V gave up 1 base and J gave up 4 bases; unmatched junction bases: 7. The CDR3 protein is CASSLELAGEGYNEQFF. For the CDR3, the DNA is TGTGCCAGCAGCTTAGAGCTAGCGGGAGAGGGGTACAATGAGCAGTTCTTC.

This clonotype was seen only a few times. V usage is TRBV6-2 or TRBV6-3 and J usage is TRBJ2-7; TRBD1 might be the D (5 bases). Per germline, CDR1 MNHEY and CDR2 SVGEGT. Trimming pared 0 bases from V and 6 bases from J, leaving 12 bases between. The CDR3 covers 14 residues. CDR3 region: CASSYSMGRPEQYF. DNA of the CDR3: TGTGCCAGCAGTTACTCGATGGGGCGCCCCGAGCAGTACTTC.

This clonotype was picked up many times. The CDR3: CASTGVNTGELFF. DNA of the CDR3: TGTGCCAGCACCGGGGTCAACACCGGGGAGCTGTTTTTT. The V call is TRBV5-6, the J call TRBJ2-2; perhaps TRBD2 as D (5 bases). Per germline, CDR1 SGHDT and CDR2 YYEEEE. The ends were cut back, 6 bases at V and 2 bases at J, with 8 bases in the middle. The CDR3 extends over 13 amino acids.

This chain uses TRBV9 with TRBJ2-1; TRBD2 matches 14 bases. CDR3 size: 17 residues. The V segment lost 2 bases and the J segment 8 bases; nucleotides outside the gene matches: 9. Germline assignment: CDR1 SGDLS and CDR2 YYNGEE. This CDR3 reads CASSVAGTSGSSDEQFF. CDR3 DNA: TGTGCCAGCAGCGTTGCCGGGACTAGCGGGAGTTCAGATGAGCAGTTCTTC.

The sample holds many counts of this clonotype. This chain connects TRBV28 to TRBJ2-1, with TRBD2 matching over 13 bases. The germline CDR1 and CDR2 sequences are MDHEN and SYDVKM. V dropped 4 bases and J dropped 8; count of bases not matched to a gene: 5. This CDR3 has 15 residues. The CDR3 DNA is TGTGCCAGCAGTTGGACTAGCGGGAGTGAATATGAGCAGTTCTTC. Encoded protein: CASSWTSGSEYEQFF.

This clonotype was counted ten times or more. CDR3 nucleotide sequence: TGTGCCAGCACCCACGCCGGGACAGGTTCCTACGAGCAGTACTTC. Translated, it gives CASTHAGTGSYEQYF. The J gene is TRBJ2-7, the V gene TRBV6-2 or TRBV6-3, with TRBD1 matching over 8 bases. Trimming cost V 7 bases and J 1 base; bases outside gene matches: 9. Germline V gene lookup returns CDR1 MNHEY and CDR2 SVGEGT. This CDR3 region has 15 residues.

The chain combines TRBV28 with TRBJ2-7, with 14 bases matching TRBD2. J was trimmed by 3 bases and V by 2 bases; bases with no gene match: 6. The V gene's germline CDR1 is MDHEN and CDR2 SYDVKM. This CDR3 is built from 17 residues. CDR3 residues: CASSLRLAGGPHYEQYF. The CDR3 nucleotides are TGTGCCAGCAGTTTAAGACTAGCGGGAGGGCCCCACTACGAGCAGTACTTC. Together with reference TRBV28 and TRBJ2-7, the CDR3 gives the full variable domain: DVKVTQSSRYLVKRTGEKVFLECVQDMDHENMFWYRQDPGLGLRLIYFSYDVKMKEKGDIPEGYSVSREKKERFSLILESASTNQTSMYLCASSLRLAGGPHYEQYFGPGTRLTVT.

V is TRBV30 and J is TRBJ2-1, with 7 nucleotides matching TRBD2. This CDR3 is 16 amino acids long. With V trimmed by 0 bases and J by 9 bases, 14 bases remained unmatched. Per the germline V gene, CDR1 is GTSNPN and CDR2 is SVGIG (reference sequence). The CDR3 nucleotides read TGTGCCTGGAGTGTTTTTAAAGCGGGGACGTACGGTGAGCAGTTCTTC. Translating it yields CAWSVFKAGTYGEQFF.